The 26 T cell receptor beta chains below all came from one sample that was sequenced in a study of blood T cell repertoires in COVID-19 (dated by TCRdb to about 2020). The method behind the library was the immunoSEQ multiplex PCR assay. TCRdb's version of the immuneACCESS table is confined to in-frame rearrangements and falls short of the full clone set. An unresolved V gene accounts for under half of the shortfall where checked; the remainder is of unknown origin. The sample table shows 85,000 to 95,000 clones, and about 89% are seen once. The biggest ten clones account for approximately 5.4% of the sample. The source material was peripheral blood. These receptors were obtained from a man in his sixties with COVID-19, enrolled during active disease.

This chain connects TRBV2 to TRBJ1-2; D remains unclear. CDR1 and CDR2 (germline): SNHLY, FYNNEI. The CDR3 spans 13 residues. V was clipped by 4 bases and J by 4 bases, with 10 bases between them. CDR3 DNA: TGTGCCAGCAGTGCGAAGGAGACCTATGGCTACACCTTC. Its translation is CASSAKETYGYTF.

The V call is TRBV24-1, the J call TRBJ2-1; 9 positions agree with TRBD2. The CDR3 is 16 amino acids. V lost 0 bases and J lost 6; bases outside the gene matches: 5. Germline values: CDR1 KGHDR, CDR2 SFDVKD. The chain's CDR3 is CATSDLMAGGGNEQFF. For the CDR3, the DNA is TGTGCCACCAGTGATTTGATGGCGGGAGGGGGCAATGAGCAGTTCTTC.

The genes are TRBV28 and TRBJ1-2; TRBD1 matches 7 bases. Losses at the gene ends were 5 bases for V and 8 bases for J; bases not matched to a gene: 8. The CDR3 totals 13 residues. Looked up from germline, CDR1 is MDHEN and CDR2 is SYDVKM. As DNA, the CDR3 is TGTGCCAGCAGTGACCGACAGGGTAGCGGCTACACCTTC. It codes for CASSDRQGSGYTF.

The CDR3 is CASSQAVSGNTIYF. Here the CDR3 DNA reads TGTGCCAGCAGCCAAGCTGTCTCTGGAAACACCATATATTTT. V usage is TRBV3-1 (or the pseudogene TRBV3-2) and J usage is TRBJ1-3; D gene uncertain. The CDR3 length is 14 residues. Germline values: CDR1 LGHDT, CDR2 YNNKEL (reference sequence). V was shortened by 1 base and J by 0 bases, with 4 bases between the two germline ends.

The chain uses TRBV4-1 and TRBJ2-5; 10 bases align to TRBD1. The CDR3 sequence is 16 residues long. Trimming took 4 bases from V and 5 from J; bases not matched to a gene: 10. From germline, CDR1 is MGHRA and CDR2 YSYEKL. In nucleotides, the CDR3 is TGCGCCAGCAGCCGAAGAGAAGGGACAGGGGAGGAGACCCAGTACTTC. Translated: CASSRREGTGEETQYF.

The chain is built from TRBV10-1 and TRBJ2-3, with TRBD2 as a possible D gene (6 bases). The CDR3 sequence is 14 residues long. CDR1 is WNHNN and CDR2 is SYGVQD in the germline V gene (reference sequence). The V gene lost 8 bases and the J gene lost 0 bases, with 12 bases spanning the gap. CDR3 region: CASASGTSTDTQYF. CDR3 DNA sequence: TGCGCCAGCGCCTCCGGGACTAGCACAGATACGCAGTATTTT.

The V gene is TRBV4-2, the J gene TRBJ2-5, with no clear D. Germline CDR1 is LGHNA and CDR2 is YNFKEQ. V was trimmed by 1 base and J by 0 bases, leaving 6 bases between them. The CDR3 consists of 14 residues. CDR3 amino acids: CASSQVSYQETQYF. The CDR3 region has the DNA TGTGCCAGCAGCCAAGTATCGTACCAAGAGACCCAGTACTTC.

This clone was seen once. The chain uses TRBV30 and TRBJ2-1; TRBD1 matches at 10 bases. The CDR3 totals 14 residues. V shed 5 bases, J shed 7 bases, and the junction held 8 bases outside the gene matches. Germline V CDR1 and CDR2: GTSNPN, SVGIG (reference sequence). The CDR3 here is CAWDGTGERNEQFF. CDR3 nucleotides: TGTGCCTGGGACGGGACAGGGGAGAGGAATGAGCAGTTCTTC.

The V call is TRBV19, the J call TRBJ2-4; 10 bases match TRBD1. CDR3 size: 18 residues. Trimming took 3 bases from V and 9 from J; bases not matched to a gene: 17. The germline V gene has CDR1 LNHDA and CDR2 SQIVND (reference sequence). Written as DNA, the CDR3 is TGTGCCAGTAGTATTCAGTCAAGGGACAGGGGCGGTTTGGGCATTCAGTACTTC. It encodes CASSIQSRDRGGLGIQYF.

The rearrangement uses TRBV7-9 and TRBJ2-5; TRBD1 might be the D (7 bases). This CDR3 contains 15 residues. V shed 4 bases and J shed 4 bases, with 16 bases lying between them. From germline, CDR1 is SEHNR and CDR2 FQNEAQ (reference sequence). CDR3 sequence reads: CASSSEPQGGETQYF. The CDR3 coding sequence is TGTGCCAGCAGCTCCGAACCTCAGGGGGGAGAGACCCAGTACTTC.

The rearrangement links TRBV7-2 to TRBJ1-5; D is unresolved. This CDR3 is built from 14 residues. Germline V CDR1 and CDR2: SGHTA, FQGNSA. V was clipped by 4 bases and J by 5 bases, with 12 bases between them. The CDR3 here is CASSSSRSDQPQHF. The CDR3 DNA is TGTGCCAGCAGCTCCTCCCGAAGCGATCAGCCCCAGCATTTT.

There are a few counts of this clone. This rearrangement joins TRBV9 to TRBJ2-2, with D maybe TRBD1 (6 bases). V was cut by 3 bases and J by 2 bases, with 23 bases left in between. The CDR3 runs 19 residues. Germline V lookup: CDR1 SGDLS, CDR2 YYNGEE. For the CDR3, the DNA is TGTGCCAGCAGCGCATCTCCCGGGACACTCTTCCTTAACACCGGGGAGCTGTTTTTT. Translated, it gives CASSASPGTLFLNTGELFF.

This clone has only a few counts. The rearrangement joins TRBV5-4 to TRBJ2-3, with 11 bases identical to TRBD2. J was trimmed by 2 bases and V by 0 bases; bases with no gene match: 2. Germline V gene sequence: CDR1 SGHNT, CDR2 YYREEE (reference sequence). The CDR3 runs 16 residues. The CDR3 DNA reads TGTGCCAGCAGCTTGGGACTAGCGGGGCTCACAGATACGCAGTATTTT. Encoded protein: CASSLGLAGLTDTQYF.

The chain has TRBV19 and TRBJ2-2; weak D call: TRBD2 (5 bases). The CDR3 totals 15 residues. With 1 base removed from V and 3 bases from J, the gap between germline ends came to 9 bases. Germline V gives CDR1 LNHDA, CDR2 SQIVND (reference sequence). CDR3 loop: CASSIGGVDTGELFF. The CDR3 coding sequence is TGTGCCAGTAGTATAGGGGGAGTGGACACCGGGGAGCTGTTTTTT.

This chain links TRBV7-9 with TRBJ2-5; 8 bases map to TRBD2. Germline lookup yields CDR1 SEHNR and CDR2 FQNEAQ (reference sequence). J was trimmed by 2 bases and V by 1 base; bases with no gene match: 0. The length of the CDR3 is 14 residues. The DNA for the CDR3 is TGTGCCAGCAGCTTAGGACTAGCGCAAGAGACCCAGTACTTC. Residues: CASSLGLAQETQYF.

This chain uses TRBV28 with TRBJ1-5; TRBD1 agrees at 10 bases. CDR1 MDHEN and CDR2 SYDVKM come from the germline V gene. The CDR3 runs to 15 residues. V shed 6 bases and J 6 bases; nucleotides not matched to a gene: 8. CDR3 residues: CASSTGQGDSQPQHF. CDR3 bases: TGTGCCAGCAGCACTGGACAGGGGGATAGTCAGCCCCAGCATTTT. Full variable domain (missing parts from reference TRBV28 and TRBJ1-5): DVKVTQSSRYLVKRTGEKVFLECVQDMDHENMFWYRQDPGLGLRLIYFSYDVKMKEKGDIPEGYSVSREKKERFSLILESASTNQTSMYLCASSTGQGDSQPQHFGDGTRLSIL.

The chain has TRBV11-3 and TRBJ2-7; D not resolved. V lost 1 base, J lost 0 bases, and 7 bases lay in between. Germline CDR1 SGHNT, CDR2 YENEEA. The CDR3 covers 14 residues. CDR3 sequence (DNA): TGTGCCAGCAGCTTAGTTGGTAGCTCCTACGAGCAGTACTTC. This translates into CASSLVGSSYEQYF.

Comments on this clone: Other DNA sequences in this specimen translate into the identical CDR3. The chain carries TRBV7-9 and TRBJ2-3; D gene unclear. V lost 1 base and J 1 base, leaving 9 bases between the germline ends. Germline V CDR1 and CDR2: SEHNR, FQNEAQ (reference sequence). The CDR3 totals 15 residues. In DNA form, the CDR3 reads TGTGCCAGCAGCTTAGGGGTCAGCGGCACAGATACGCAGTATTTT. Translating gives CASSLGVSGTDTQYF.

This clone is a singleton in its sample. This sequence joins TRBV7-2 and TRBJ2-1; D is possibly TRBD2 (5 bases). CDR3 size: 13 residues. Germline V gene lookup returns CDR1 SGHTA and CDR2 FQGNSA. V was pared by 5 bases and J by 13 bases, with 18 bases between. This chain's CDR3 is CASSKVTRDVQFF. CDR3 DNA sequence: TGTGCCAGCAGCAAGGTTACTAGGGATGTTCAGTTCTTC. The complete variable domain, with remaining parts taken from reference TRBV7-2 and TRBJ2-1, reads GAGVSQSPSNKVTEKGKDVELRCDPISGHTALYWYRQSLGQGLEFLIYFQGNSAPDKSGLPSDRFSAERTGGSVSTLTIQRTQQEDSAVYLCASSKVTRDVQFFGPGTRLTVL.

The rearrangement uses TRBV9 and TRBJ2-7, with D perhaps TRBD2 (5 bases). The V end lost 4 bases, the J end lost 0 bases, and 11 bases lay between the germline ends. CDR1 and CDR2 from the germline V gene are SGDLS and YYNGEE. CDR3 length: 14 amino acids. CDR3 in amino acids: CASSRDTSSYEQYF. DNA of the CDR3: TGTGCCAGCAGCCGGGATACTAGCTCCTACGAGCAGTACTTC.

The chain joins TRBV6-5 to TRBJ2-2, with TRBD1 identical over 7 bases. This CDR3 comprises 14 residues. Trimming at V came to 7 bases and at J to 6 bases, leaving 8 bases not matched to a gene. The germline CDR1 and CDR2 sequences are MNHEY and SVGAGI. The CDR3 nucleotides are TGTGCCAGCACCCCCGGGACAGCTGCCGGGGAGCTGTTTTTT. Residues: CASTPGTAAGELFF.

The chain employs TRBV5-1 and TRBJ2-1; 9 nucleotides agree with TRBD2. The CDR3 sequence is 15 residues long. CDR1 and CDR2 (germline): SGHRS, YFSETQ. J lost 2 bases, V lost 6 bases, and 6 bases had no gene match. The CDR3 sequence is CASTVAGDPYNEQFF. In nucleotides, the CDR3 is TGCGCCAGCACTGTAGCGGGAGACCCCTACAATGAGCAGTTCTTC. Supplemented by reference TRBV5-1 and TRBJ2-1, the full variable domain reads KAGVTQTPRYLIKTRGQQVTLSCSPISGHRSVSWYQQTPGQGLQFLFEYFSETQRNKGNFPGRFSGRQFSNSRSEMNVSTLELGDSALYLCASTVAGDPYNEQFFGPGTRLTVL.

The chain combines TRBV5-4 with TRBJ2-5; maybe TRBD1 (6 bases). The V end was cut by 5 bases, the J end by 4 bases, with 15 bases between. The CDR3 is 14 residues long. Germline V gene lookup returns CDR1 SGHNT and CDR2 YYREEE (reference sequence). CDR3 DNA: TGTGCCAGCAGACCCCGGGACACACCAGAGACCCAGTACTTC. Amino acid sequence: CASRPRDTPETQYF. The full variable domain, its missing parts supplied by reference TRBV5-4 and TRBJ2-5, is ETGVTQSPTHLIKTRGQQVTLRCSSQSGHNTVSWYQQALGQGPQFIFQYYREEENGRGNFPPRFSGLQFPNYSSELNVNALELDDSALYLCASRPRDTPETQYFGPGTRLLVL.

The V and J genes are TRBV6-5 and TRBJ1-1, with a possible D match to TRBD1 (5 bases). Between the trimmed V and J ends, which lost 2 bases and 4 bases, there was a span of 14 bases. Germline V gene sequence: CDR1 MNHEY, CDR2 SVGAGI. The CDR3 is 15 amino acids. The CDR3 DNA sequence: TGTGCCAGCAGTTACCATGCTGGGAGGGGCACTGAAGCTTTCTTT. Translation: CASSYHAGRGTEAFF.

The gene calls are TRBV28 and TRBJ2-7, with 8 bases fitting TRBD1. V was clipped by 7 bases and J by 2 bases; unmatched bases: 10. The CDR3 runs to 15 residues. CDR1 and CDR2 (germline): MDHEN, SYDVKM. The CDR3 here is CASIKDREAPYEQYF. The CDR3 DNA is TGTGCCAGCATCAAGGACAGGGAAGCCCCCTACGAGCAGTACTTC.

The J gene is TRBJ2-7, the V gene TRBV5-1; TRBD1 might be the D (6 bases). The germline V and J ends were trimmed by 4 bases and 2 bases, with 13 bases remaining between them. Germline CDR1 is SGHRS and CDR2 is YFSETQ. The CDR3 runs 14 residues. CDR3 region: CASSPAQGTYEQYF. CDR3 DNA: TGCGCCAGCAGCCCCGCCCAGGGGACCTACGAGCAGTACTTC.